This T cell receptor beta chain was profiled in a study of blood T cell repertoires in COVID-19. In the original processing: Using reference gene primer amplification, nucleated cell counts were estimated. Clones were sequenced by immunoSEQ multiplex PCR, and TCRdb holds only the in-frame ones, with some missing. That table furnishes V, J and clone size, whereas the DNA furnished D and trimming. The sample consists of approximately 500,000 clones, roughly 88% of them appearing once. This CDR3 contains 11 residues. V lost 7 bases, J lost 7 bases, and 11 bases lay in between. The V gene's germline CDR1 is SQVTM and CDR2 ANQGSEA. This clone has just one count.

The TCR sequence derives from a human donor in a cohort sampled during active COVID-19. Sequences were obtained from peripheral blood. The chain links TRBV29-1 to TRBJ2-1; D perhaps matches TRBD2 (5 bases). The CDR3 DNA reads as TGCAGCGGGGCGAGGGATAATGAGCAGTTCTTC. Translation: CSGARDNEQFF.